The next 20 T cell receptor beta chains were all read from a single sample in a study of ipilimumab plus nivolumab after autologous stem cell transplantation. Profiling relied on immunoSEQ multiplex PCR, and the TCRdb table lists in-frame clones only, not all of them. The sample lists around 15,000 clones, approximately 80% occurring once. The source material was PBMCs, sampled in a trial of ipilimumab plus nivolumab as post-transplant consolidation. The receptors were gathered from a male donor with diffuse large B-cell lymphoma.

The CDR3 DNA sequence: TGTGCCAGCAGCCCGGGCCGGAGGACAGATACGCAGTATTTT. It codes for CASSPGRRTDTQYF. The chain is built from TRBV5-4 and TRBJ2-3; TRBD2 is a possible D gene (5 bases). Between the trimmed V and J ends, which lost 4 bases and 3 bases, there was a span of 12 bases. Germline V gene data show CDR1 as SGHNT and CDR2 as YYREEE (reference sequence). The CDR3 totals 14 residues.

This clone was seen a single time. This chain connects TRBV7-2 to TRBJ1-1; D call uncertain. The CDR3 has 14 amino acids. Trimming pared 3 bases from V and 2 bases from J, leaving 10 bases between. The germline V gene encodes CDR1 SGHTA and CDR2 FQGNSA. CDR3 coding DNA: TGTGCCAGCAGCTTGCAAAGGCATAACACTGAAGCTTTCTTT. Its protein product is CASSLQRHNTEAFF.

The CDR3 reads CASSEFRDSSYEQYF. For the CDR3, the DNA is TGTGCCAGCAGTGAGTTCCGGGACAGCTCTTACGAGCAGTACTTC. The chain is built from TRBV2 and TRBJ2-7; the match to TRBD1 covers 7 bases. The V segment lost 3 bases and the J segment 4 bases; nucleotides outside the gene matches: 9. CDR3 length: 15 residues. Germline V gene lookup returns CDR1 SNHLY and CDR2 FYNNEI. The whole variable domain, filled in from reference TRBV2 and TRBJ2-7, reads EPEVTQTPSHQVTQMGQEVILRCVPISNHLYFYWYRQILGQKVEFLVSFYNNEISEKSEIFDDQFSVERPDGSNFTLKIRSTKLEDSAMYFCASSEFRDSSYEQYFGPGTRLTVT.

Comments on this clone: Other DNA sequences in this sample translate to the same CDR3. V is TRBV6-5 and J is TRBJ1-1; TRBD1 is a possible D gene (5 bases). Deletions cut 2 bases from V and 5 bases from J, with 9 bases between. Germline V lookup: CDR1 MNHEY, CDR2 SVGAGI. The CDR3 is 13 residues long. CDR3 DNA sequence: TGTGCCAGCAGTTACGGGGAGGGGACTGAAGCTTTCTTT. Its protein is CASSYGEGTEAFF.

The gene calls are TRBV11-2 and TRBJ1-6; possible D gene TRBD1, 5 bases. The ends were cut back, 6 bases at V and 7 bases at J, with 16 bases in the middle. This CDR3 contains 15 residues. Germline CDR1 is SGHAT and CDR2 is FQNNGV. CDR3 loop: CASSPAGTWNSPLHF. CDR3 in DNA: TGTGCCAGCAGTCCCGCCGGGACGTGGAATTCACCCCTCCACTTT.

This chain joins TRBV14 and TRBJ2-7; D is uncertain. The CDR3 extends over 15 amino acids. Germline V CDR1 and CDR2: SGHDN, FVKESK. Between the trimmed V and J ends, which lost 0 bases and 3 bases, there was a span of 12 bases. CDR3 sequence (DNA): TGTGCCAGCAGCCAAGATCTCGGTCCGGGCTACGAGCAGTACTTC. Encoded protein: CASSQDLGPGYEQYF.

The V and J genes are TRBV19 and TRBJ2-2; D is unresolved. CDR1 is LNHDA and CDR2 is SQIVND in the germline V gene (reference sequence). This CDR3 spans 15 amino acids. V was clipped by 6 bases and J by 0 bases, with 11 bases between them. The DNA for the CDR3 is TGTGCCAGTAGCCCACAGCAAACGAACACCGGGGAGCTGTTTTTT. Translation gives CASSPQQTNTGELFF.

This clone was seen more than once but under ten times. The sample holds other DNA sequences that translate to the same CDR3. The genes are TRBV14 and TRBJ2-5, with 7 bases that match TRBD1. The V gene end was trimmed by 2 bases and the J gene end by 2 bases; junction bases not matched to a gene: 2. There are 14 residues in the CDR3. Per the germline V gene, CDR1 is SGHDN and CDR2 is FVKESK. For the CDR3, the DNA is TGTGCCAGCAGCCAAAACAGGGGACAAGAGACCCAGTACTTC. Translated, it gives CASSQNRGQETQYF.

The table lists this clone with a few counts. This chain links TRBV27 with TRBJ2-1; TRBD2 matches at 8 bases. The CDR3 length is 17 residues. Germline assignment: CDR1 MNHEY and CDR2 SMNVEV (reference sequence). Losses at the gene ends were 3 bases for V and 9 bases for J; bases not matched to a gene: 16. The CDR3 bases are TGTGCCAGCAGTTTCTTAGGCGGGGGGACCTCTTACGGTGAGCAGTTCTTC. Translating it yields CASSFLGGGTSYGEQFF.

This chain links TRBV7-3 with TRBJ1-1; a weak D match, TRBD1 (5 bases). Germline V CDR1 and CDR2: SGHTA, FQGTGA. The CDR3 totals 13 residues. Trimming pared 6 bases from V and 8 bases from J, leaving 16 bases between. This CDR3 reads CASSLSGTEEAFF. The CDR3 DNA follows: TGTGCCAGCAGTCTATCCGGGACCGAGGAAGCTTTCTTT.

The chain carries TRBV6-5 and TRBJ2-3; TRBD2 might be the D (5 bases). CDR1 MNHEY and CDR2 SVGAGI come from the germline V gene. With 10 bases removed from V and 7 bases from J, the gap between germline ends came to 18 bases. CDR3 length: 13 residues. This CDR3 is CATRRTSGNTQYF. The DNA for the CDR3 is TGTGCCACCCGGAGGACCTCGGGGAATACGCAGTATTTT.

This sequence joins TRBV10-1 and TRBJ1-2; D is perhaps TRBD1 (6 bases). The germline V and J ends were trimmed by 2 bases and 0 bases, with 19 bases remaining between them. Germline V gene sequence: CDR1 WNHNN, CDR2 SYGVQD (reference sequence). The CDR3 is 18 amino acids. CDR3 loop: CASSERRWATGANYGYTF. The CDR3 nucleotides are TGCGCCAGCAGTGAGAGGCGGTGGGCGACAGGAGCTAACTATGGCTACACCTTC.

CDR3 region: CASSVGVTGDTQYF. CDR3 sequence (DNA): TGTGCCAGCAGCGTAGGGGTAACAGGCGATACGCAGTATTTT. V is TRBV9 and J is TRBJ2-3; D perhaps matches TRBD1 (5 bases). The CDR3 extends over 14 amino acids. The V gene's germline CDR1 is SGDLS and CDR2 YYNGEE. V shed 0 bases and J shed 6 bases, with 11 bases lying between them.

The CDR3 nucleotides read TGTGCCAGCAGCTTACGGAGCTTCACAGATACGCAGTATTTT. Translation: CASSLRSFTDTQYF. V is TRBV7-8 and J is TRBJ2-3; D remains ambiguous. V lost 2 bases and J lost 2, with 8 bases in between. Germline CDR1 SGHVS, CDR2 FQNEAQ. The CDR3 length is 14 residues.

The V and J genes are TRBV6-5 and TRBJ2-1; TRBD2 agrees at 13 bases. V lost 6 bases to trimming and J lost 8 bases; unmatched junction nucleotides: 7. This CDR3 has 15 amino acids. Germline V gene sequence: CDR1 MNHEY, CDR2 SVGAGI. CDR3 protein: CASSPGLAGRYEQFF. CDR3 DNA sequence: TGTGCCAGCAGCCCGGGACTAGCGGGAAGGTATGAGCAGTTCTTC.

The gene calls are TRBV11-3 and TRBJ2-5; D is ambiguous. Germline CDR1 is SGHNT and CDR2 is YENEEA. The CDR3 runs 13 residues. Trimming removed 5 bases at V and 4 bases at J, with 11 bases between. The DNA for the CDR3 is TGTGCCAGCAGCCTAACCCTAGGAGAGACCCAGTACTTC. Translating it yields CASSLTLGETQYF.

The chain links TRBV15 to TRBJ1-6; D gene uncertain. Germline V gives CDR1 LNHNV, CDR2 YYDKDF (reference sequence). The CDR3 is 12 residues long. V was shortened by 5 bases and J by 10 bases, with 9 bases between the two germline ends. As DNA, the CDR3 is TGTGCCACCAGCCCGAGGTACTCACCCCTCCACTTT. Translated, it gives CATSPRYSPLHF.

This clone was seen only once. This chain connects TRBV6-6 to TRBJ2-5; 9 positions match TRBD2. Trimming at V came to 4 bases and at J to 5 bases, leaving 11 bases not matched to a gene. The CDR3 runs 16 residues. The germline CDR1 and CDR2 sequences are MNHNY and SVGAGI (reference sequence). The CDR3: CASSLSSGEATETQYF. CDR3 DNA sequence: TGTGCCAGCAGTTTATCTAGCGGGGAGGCCACGGAGACCCAGTACTTC.

CDR3 residues: CASSESRNNSPLHF. The DNA of the CDR3 is TGTGCCAGCTCGGAGTCGCGGAATAATTCACCCCTCCACTTT. This chain connects TRBV18 to TRBJ1-6; D gene unclear. V lost 6 bases and J 5 bases, leaving 11 bases between the germline ends. This CDR3 is 14 amino acids long. The germline V gene has CDR1 KGHSH and CDR2 LQKENI. Full variable domain (missing parts from reference TRBV18 and TRBJ1-6): NAGVMQNPRHLVRRRGQEARLRCSPMKGHSHVYWYRQLPEEGLKFMVYLQKENIIDESGMPKERFSAEFPKEGPSILRIQQVVRGDSAAYFCASSESRNNSPLHFGNGTRLTVT.

As DNA, the CDR3 is TGTGCCAGCAGTTACAGGGCGGGCGAGCAGTACTTC. It yields the protein CASSYRAGEQYF. This rearrangement joins TRBV6-5 to TRBJ2-7, with D perhaps matching TRBD2 (5 bases). Germline V gene sequence: CDR1 MNHEY, CDR2 SVGAGI. CDR3 size: 12 residues. The V end was cut by 2 bases, the J end by 6 bases, with 8 bases between.